These 14 T cell receptor beta chains originate from one sample sequenced in a study of identical twins. TCRdb passed the 5' RACE reads through MiXCR, listing each CDR3 protein once. Of about 530,000 distinct CDR3 sequences detected, about 22% appear once; the ten largest clones hold 0.4% to 0.6%. These same records also appear under a second study, on yellow fever vaccine responses in identical twins.

Material: CD4+ T cells sorted from blood. The source is a young woman in good health.

This clonotype came up a few times. The chain employs TRBV5-1 and TRBJ2-3; perhaps TRBD1 as D (5 bases). This CDR3 region has 15 residues. Germline lookup yields CDR1 SGHRS and CDR2 YFSETQ. V dropped 6 bases and J dropped 1 base, with 15 bases sitting between them. The CDR3 bases are TGCGCCAGCACCCTACAGGAACCAGGCACAGATACGCAGTATTTT. Its protein product is CASTLQEPGTDTQYF.

The sample holds a few counts of this clonotype. The chain uses TRBV20-1 and TRBJ2-2; no clear D. The V end lost 3 bases, the J end lost 8 bases, and 13 bases lay between the germline ends. Germline V gene sequence: CDR1 DFQATT, CDR2 SNEGSKA (reference sequence). The CDR3 extends over 13 amino acids. The CDR3 region is CSASSGSLGELFF. In DNA, the CDR3 is TGCAGTGCTAGCTCTGGGTCCTTGGGGGAGCTGTTTTTT.

The V call is TRBV2, the J call TRBJ2-3; 7 bases are shared with TRBD2. This CDR3 is built from 15 residues. Trimming at V came to 7 bases and at J to 0 bases, leaving 7 bases not matched to a gene. Germline V gene sequence: CDR1 SNHLY, CDR2 FYNNEI. In DNA form, the CDR3 reads TGTGCCAGCAACCAACTAGCGCTAAGCACAGATACGCAGTATTTT. As protein: CASNQLALSTDTQYF.

V is TRBV7-8 and J is TRBJ2-1; the match to TRBD1 covers 7 bases. J gave up 0 bases and V 5 bases, and 19 bases lay outside the gene matches. This CDR3 is 20 amino acids long. Germline CDR1 and CDR2: SGHVS and FQNEAQ. The CDR3 is CASSPGWTGRDRSSYNEQFF. CDR3 DNA sequence: TGTGCCAGCAGCCCTGGCTGGACAGGTAGGGACCGGAGCTCCTACAATGAGCAGTTCTTC.

The chain couples TRBV7-8 to TRBJ2-1; D is undetermined. Germline lookup yields CDR1 SGHVS and CDR2 FQNEAQ. The CDR3 has 16 residues. The V and J ends lost 5 bases and 0 bases respectively, with 14 bases between them. The CDR3 reads CASSPTTASSYNEQFF. The DNA for the CDR3 is TGTGCCAGCAGCCCAACGACGGCCAGCTCCTACAATGAGCAGTTCTTC.

The V and J genes are TRBV7-9 and TRBJ1-6, with 7 bases fitting TRBD1. V shed 5 bases and J 6 bases; nucleotides not matched to a gene: 10. The CDR3 is 16 residues long. Germline CDR1 is SEHNR and CDR2 is FQNEAQ (reference sequence). The CDR3 loop is CASSPQGGPGNSPLHF. For the CDR3, the DNA is TGTGCCAGCAGCCCGCAGGGGGGCCCGGGTAATTCACCCCTCCACTTT.

This sequence joins TRBV10-3 and TRBJ2-2; TRBD2 matches at 9 bases. After removal of 6 bases from V and 3 bases from J, the junction contained 2 bases not matched to a gene. The CDR3 has 14 residues. Germline CDR1 reads ENHRY; CDR2 reads SYGVKD. The CDR3 is CAISGLAYTGELFF. As DNA, the CDR3 is TGTGCCATCAGCGGACTAGCGTACACCGGGGAGCTGTTTTTT.

This clonotype was observed a few times. The CDR3 reads CAISEGGTRTEQFF. The DNA for the CDR3 is TGTGCCATCAGTGAGGGTGGAACTAGGACTGAGCAGTTCTTC. The J gene is TRBJ2-1, the V gene TRBV10-3, with D perhaps TRBD2 (5 bases). There are 14 residues in the CDR3. The V end was cut by 2 bases, the J end by 9 bases, with 14 bases between. The V gene's germline CDR1 is ENHRY and CDR2 SYGVKD.

This rearrangement joins TRBV12-3 or TRBV12-4 to TRBJ2-1; D possibly matches TRBD1 or TRBD2 (5 bases each). The CDR3 spans 13 residues. The V end lost 3 bases, the J end lost 9 bases, and 12 bases lay between the germline ends. CDR3 bases: TGTGCCAGCAGTTTCGGTCGGGACGTTGAGCAGTTCTTC. Its protein is CASSFGRDVEQFF.

Here the CDR3 DNA reads TGTGCCACCAGTCTGTCTAGCGGGAGGGCCAATGAGCAGTTCTTC. Translation: CATSLSSGRANEQFF. The J gene is TRBJ2-1, the V gene TRBV24-1; 12 bases line up with TRBD2. V dropped 6 bases and J dropped 6; count of bases not matched to a gene: 5. The V gene's germline CDR1 is KGHDR and CDR2 SFDVKD. This CDR3 has 15 residues.

At least ten counts were recorded for this clonotype. The chain links TRBV18 to TRBJ2-2; D not certain. Germline assignment: CDR1 KGHSH and CDR2 LQKENI. Trimming stripped 1 base from V and 1 base from J, with 7 bases between. The CDR3 has 15 residues. The CDR3 loop reads CASSPLAGNTGELFF. Written as DNA, the CDR3 is TGTGCCAGCTCACCACTGGCAGGGAACACCGGGGAGCTGTTTTTT. Full variable domain (rest looked up from reference TRBV18 and TRBJ2-2): NAGVMQNPRHLVRRRGQEARLRCSPMKGHSHVYWYRQLPEEGLKFMVYLQKENIIDESGMPKERFSAEFPKEGPSILRIQQVVRGDSAAYFCASSPLAGNTGELFFGEGSRLTVL.

This clonotype was observed a handful of times. The chain couples TRBV3-1 to TRBJ2-2; D ambiguous. Trimming stripped 2 bases from V and 1 base from J, with 5 bases between. The germline V gene encodes CDR1 LGHDT and CDR2 YNNKEL (reference sequence). The CDR3 is made up of 14 amino acids. The CDR3 coding sequence is TGTGCCAGCAGCCAATACATGAACACCGGGGAGCTGTTTTTT. This codes for CASSQYMNTGELFF.

V is TRBV20-1 and J is TRBJ2-1; D is undetermined. This CDR3 region has 11 residues. Per the germline V gene, CDR1 is DFQATT and CDR2 is SNEGSKA (reference sequence). V lost 5 bases to trimming and J lost 5 bases, with 7 bases between them. The CDR3: CSASLNNEQFF. The CDR3 DNA reads TGCAGTGCTTCCCTGAACAATGAGCAGTTCTTC.

V is TRBV3-1 and J is TRBJ2-1, with D unresolved. V dropped 0 bases and J dropped 5 bases, with 8 bases sitting between them. Germline V gives CDR1 LGHDT, CDR2 YNNKEL (reference sequence). This CDR3 has 14 residues. CDR3 sequence reads: CASSQDSHNNEQFF. CDR3 coding DNA: TGTGCCAGCAGCCAAGATAGCCATAACAATGAGCAGTTCTTC.